The 30 T cell receptor beta chains listed next were all sequenced from one sample in a study of vaccination and CD4 T cells after COVID-19. Their antigens remain unidentified. Treatment here: roughly 11-day PBMC culture with coronavirus spike peptide pools or control peptides (ViraFEST assay). Sequenced with the Oncomine TCR Beta short-read assay was DNA taken from cultured CD4+ T cells. TCRdb called the PCR reads again in MiXCR, with one record for every CDR3 protein. The sample yields 15,000 to 25,000 distinct CDR3 sequences, 52% seen once. Sample: CD4+ T cells from blood, cultured in vitro. The receptors derive from a human donor who had recovered from COVID-19.

This chain uses TRBV27 with TRBJ1-6; the D gene is possibly TRBD1 (5 bases). The germline V and J ends were trimmed by 7 bases and 6 bases, with 22 bases remaining between them. Per germline, CDR1 MNHEY and CDR2 SMNVEV (reference sequence). This CDR3 region has 17 residues. CDR3 region: CASTSLTGGGSNSPLHF. The CDR3, as DNA: TGTGCCAGCACGTCTCTTACCGGGGGGGGTAGTAATTCACCCCTCCACTTT.

This clonotype was picked up a small number of times. This rearrangement joins TRBV7-8 to TRBJ2-7; D unclear. The germline V and J ends were trimmed by 0 bases and 3 bases, with 12 bases remaining between them. The germline gives CDR1 SGHVS, CDR2 FQNEAQ. This CDR3 is 15 amino acids long. CDR3 DNA sequence: TGTGCCAGCAGCTTAGCGCGGTTGGGCTACTACGAGCAGTACTTC. Its protein product is CASSLARLGYYEQYF.

This clonotype was observed a handful of times. The V and J genes are TRBV15 and TRBJ1-6; no definite D call. This CDR3 has 13 amino acids. Between the trimmed V and J ends, which lost 1 base and 8 bases, there was a span of 6 bases. In germline, CDR1 is LNHNV, CDR2 YYDKDF (reference sequence). CDR3 nucleotides: TGTGCCACCAGCAGAGTCCCAGATTCACCCCTCCACTTT. Amino acids: CATSRVPDSPLHF.

This sequence joins TRBV20-1 and TRBJ2-5; D gene ambiguous. Looked up from germline, CDR1 is DFQATT and CDR2 is SNEGSKA (reference sequence). This CDR3 is built from 13 residues. The V and J ends lost 7 bases and 2 bases respectively, with 14 bases between them. CDR3 residues: CSVQRLTQETQYF. DNA of the CDR3: TGCAGTGTGCAGAGGCTTACTCAAGAGACCCAGTACTTC.

The chain has TRBV19 and TRBJ1-1; 7 bases agree with TRBD1. Germline values: CDR1 LNHDA, CDR2 SQIVND (reference sequence). The CDR3 has 13 residues. J lost 5 bases, V lost 8 bases, and 8 bases had no gene match. CDR3 nucleotides: TGTGCCAGTGGCGGGACAGAGCAAACTGAAGCTTTCTTT. It codes for CASGGTEQTEAFF.

This rearrangement joins TRBV6-1 to TRBJ1-1; 10 bases are shared with TRBD1. Germline CDR1 reads MNHNS; CDR2 reads SASEGT. V dropped 2 bases and J dropped 5; count of bases not matched to a gene: 8. CDR3 length: 16 amino acids. In nucleotides, the CDR3 is TGTGCCAGCAGTGAAAGAGACAGGGGGCTCGGGACTGAAGCTTTCTTT. It specifies CASSERDRGLGTEAFF.

This clonotype was observed a few times. This chain links TRBV6-5 with TRBJ2-7, with 8 bases identical to TRBD2. J was trimmed by 3 bases and V by 2 bases; bases with no gene match: 6. CDR3 length equals 15 residues. CDR1 MNHEY and CDR2 SVGAGI come from the germline V gene. The CDR3 DNA reads as TGTGCCAGCAGTTACGGTGGCGGGGGGCACTACGAGCAGTACTTC. Translated: CASSYGGGGHYEQYF.

This chain connects TRBV7-7 to TRBJ2-2; no reliable D call. Germline CDR1 is SSHAT and CDR2 is FNYEAQ (reference sequence). CDR3 length: 14 residues. V shed 3 bases and J shed 5 bases, with 10 bases lying between them. The CDR3, as DNA: TGTGCCAGCAGCTTGACGGTGAATACCGGGGAGCTGTTTTTT. Translated: CASSLTVNTGELFF.

In this sample, this clonotype turned up a few times. The chain recombines TRBV28 with TRBJ1-2, with D possibly matching TRBD1 (5 bases). Germline CDR1 and CDR2: MDHEN and SYDVKM. The CDR3 covers 13 residues. The V gene lost 3 bases and the J gene lost 4 bases, with 9 bases spanning the gap. The CDR3 sequence: CASSFGGGYGYTF. CDR3 DNA sequence: TGTGCCAGCAGTTTTGGGGGAGGCTATGGCTACACCTTC.

The chain employs TRBV19 and TRBJ2-7; D is possibly TRBD1 (5 bases). Germline loops: CDR1 LNHDA, CDR2 SQIVND (reference sequence). V gave up 5 bases and J gave up 6 bases, with 14 bases separating them. The CDR3 runs 13 residues. The CDR3 is CASSVLTATEQYF. The CDR3 DNA sequence: TGTGCCAGTAGTGTCCTGACAGCGACCGAGCAGTACTTC. Full variable domain (rest looked up from reference TRBV19 and TRBJ2-7): DGGITQSPKYLFRKEGQNVTLSCEQNLNHDAMYWYRQDPGQGLRLIYYSQIVNDFQKGDIAEGYSVSREKKESFPLTVTSAQKNPTAFYLCASSVLTATEQYFGPGTRLTVT.

The chain is built from TRBV2 and TRBJ2-5; D is undetermined. Between the trimmed V and J ends, which lost 6 bases and 1 base, there was a span of 12 bases. Germline CDR1 is SNHLY and CDR2 is FYNNEI. This CDR3 region has 14 residues. The CDR3: CASRSWTRQETQYF. The DNA of the CDR3 is TGTGCCAGCAGGAGCTGGACCCGCCAAGAGACCCAGTACTTC. The whole variable domain, filled in from reference TRBV2 and TRBJ2-5, reads EPEVTQTPSHQVTQMGQEVILRCVPISNHLYFYWYRQILGQKVEFLVSFYNNEISEKSEIFDDQFSVERPDGSNFTLKIRSTKLEDSAMYFCASRSWTRQETQYFGPGTRLLVL.

The V call is TRBV19, the J call TRBJ1-5, with 10 bases that match TRBD1. This CDR3 spans 15 amino acids. Trimming took 6 bases from V and 3 from J; bases not matched to a gene: 5. CDR1 is LNHDA, CDR2 SQIVND, per germline (reference sequence). The CDR3 DNA sequence: TGTGCCAGTAGAGAAGGGACAGGGGCCAATCAGCCCCAGCATTTT. The encoded protein is CASREGTGANQPQHF.

This clonotype was seen a handful of times. CDR3 sequence: CASSYSGRGPYEQYF. The CDR3 DNA reads TGTGCCAGCAGTTACTCAGGCAGGGGGCCCTACGAGCAGTACTTC. The chain is built from TRBV6-5 and TRBJ2-7; 8 bases line up with TRBD1. The trim removed 0 bases at V and 2 bases at J, leaving 3 bases unmatched. The CDR3 runs to 15 residues. Germline CDR1 and CDR2: MNHEY and SVGAGI.

In its sample, this clonotype was seen once. This chain joins TRBV5-1 and TRBJ1-2, with D perhaps TRBD1 (5 bases). The ends were cut back, 2 bases at V and 1 base at J, with 9 bases in the middle. From germline, CDR1 is SGHRS and CDR2 YFSETQ. The CDR3 sequence is 14 residues long. In DNA form, the CDR3 reads TGCGCCAGCAGCTTTGACAGTCATAACTATGGCTACACCTTC. It encodes CASSFDSHNYGYTF. Full variable domain (missing parts from reference TRBV5-1 and TRBJ1-2): KAGVTQTPRYLIKTRGQQVTLSCSPISGHRSVSWYQQTPGQGLQFLFEYFSETQRNKGNFPGRFSGRQFSNSRSEMNVSTLELGDSALYLCASSFDSHNYGYTFGSGTRLTVV.

CDR3 in DNA: TGTGCCACCAGCCAAGGAGGGGGCTCCTACGAGCAGTACTTC. This codes for CATSQGGGSYEQYF. The J gene is TRBJ2-1, the V gene TRBV15; perhaps D is TRBD1 or TRBD2 (6 bases each). The J call is doubtful: the DNA matches TRBJ2-7 better. Germline loops: CDR1 LNHNV, CDR2 YYDKDF (reference sequence). The CDR3 runs 14 residues.

This clonotype appeared a few times. J is TRBJ1-2 and V is TRBV6-5; possible D gene TRBD1, 5 bases. The CDR3 has 14 residues. Trimming cost V 2 bases and J 6 bases, with 13 bases left between them. Per germline, CDR1 MNHEY and CDR2 SVGAGI. In DNA, the CDR3 is TGTGCCAGCAGTTACCATTTCGGAGGGGATGGCTACACCTTC. It translates to CASSYHFGGDGYTF.

This clonotype was detected only a few times. The chain is built from TRBV6-5 and TRBJ2-4; D ambiguous. This CDR3 has 17 residues. Trimming took off 0 bases at V and 0 bases at J, with 12 bases between the two ends. Germline CDR1 reads MNHEY; CDR2 reads SVGAGI. The CDR3 here is CASSYSYQKLAKNIQYF. The CDR3 nucleotides are TGTGCCAGCAGTTACTCTTATCAGAAACTAGCCAAAAACATTCAGTACTTC.

This clonotype was found a few times. The chain is built from TRBV2 and TRBJ1-2; 8 nucleotides match TRBD1. The germline CDR1 and CDR2 sequences are SNHLY and FYNNEI. The trim removed 2 bases at V and 3 bases at J, leaving 5 bases unmatched. The length of the CDR3 is 15 residues. Written as DNA, the CDR3 is TGTGCCAGCAGTGAAACAGGGGGTAAATACTATGGCTACACCTTC. This gives the protein CASSETGGKYYGYTF.

The rearrangement links TRBV7-9 to TRBJ1-1; D call uncertain. CDR3 length equals 14 residues. Germline CDR1 is SEHNR and CDR2 is FQNEAQ (reference sequence). Trimming cost V 3 bases and J 0 bases, with 8 bases left between them. CDR3 nucleotide sequence: TGTGCCAGCAGCTTGGAATTGGTGAACACTGAAGCTTTCTTT. Translated, it gives CASSLELVNTEAFF.

The rearrangement links TRBV2 to TRBJ2-5; no firm D call. The V and J ends lost 2 bases and 2 bases respectively, with 3 bases between them. CDR1 is SNHLY, CDR2 FYNNEI, per germline. This CDR3 has 12 residues. The CDR3 coding sequence is TGTGCCAGCAGTGAATGGCAAGAGACCCAGTACTTC. This codes for CASSEWQETQYF.

The chain links TRBV4-2 to TRBJ2-3; 9 bases line up with TRBD2. Per the germline V gene, CDR1 is LGHNA and CDR2 is YNFKEQ. There are 17 residues in the CDR3. Trimming removed 4 bases from V and 2 bases from J; junction bases left unmatched: 10. CDR3 bases: TGTGCCAGCAGCCCTAAAAGGTCTAGCGGGGACACAGATACGCAGTATTTT. Translated: CASSPKRSSGDTDTQYF.

This clonotype has just one count. The chain carries TRBV28 and TRBJ1-2; the D gene is possibly TRBD1 (6 bases). From germline, CDR1 is MDHEN and CDR2 SYDVKM. This CDR3 spans 16 amino acids. V lost 1 base, J lost 2 bases, and 14 bases lay in between. The CDR3 region is CASSLYFGRGNYGYTF. The CDR3 nucleotides are TGTGCCAGCAGTTTATATTTTGGCAGGGGAAACTATGGCTACACCTTC.

The V call is TRBV20-1, the J call TRBJ2-3; D is unclear. Trimming left V 1 base short and J 1 base short, with 12 bases between. The CDR3 contains 15 residues. Germline loops: CDR1 DFQATT, CDR2 SNEGSKA (reference sequence). CDR3 in amino acids: CSARARNRGTDTQYF. CDR3 sequence (DNA): TGCAGTGCTAGAGCCCGGAATCGGGGCACAGATACGCAGTATTTT.

The CDR3 spells CASGGGTGVANEQFF. As DNA, the CDR3 is TGTGCTAGTGGGGGGGGGACAGGGGTGGCCAATGAGCAGTTCTTC. This chain uses TRBV12-5 with TRBJ2-1; TRBD1 aligns across 10 bases. Per germline, CDR1 LGHNT and CDR2 FRNRAP. There are 15 residues in the CDR3. V shed 6 bases, J shed 6 bases, and the junction held 8 bases outside the gene matches.

The rearrangement links TRBV5-1 to TRBJ1-1, with 8 bases aligning to TRBD1. Trimming at V came to 4 bases and at J to 1 base, leaving 6 bases not matched to a gene. The CDR3 length is 15 residues. Germline CDR1 reads SGHRS; CDR2 reads YFSETQ. CDR3 coding DNA: TGCGCCAGCAGCCCGCGAGGACAGGGGAACACTGAAGCTTTCTTT. Residues: CASSPRGQGNTEAFF.

J is TRBJ2-2 and V is TRBV24-1; 8 bases are shared with TRBD2. CDR3 length equals 20 residues. In germline, CDR1 is KGHDR, CDR2 SFDVKD. The junction had 16 bases not matched to a gene; V was cut back by 3 bases and J by 2 bases. This CDR3 is CATSDPSGRSGEGNTGELFF. Written as DNA, the CDR3 is TGTGCCACCAGTGATCCCTCGGGTCGTAGCGGGGAGGGTAACACCGGGGAGCTGTTTTTT.

The chain is built from TRBV12-3 or TRBV12-4 and TRBJ2-3, with TRBD2 identical over 8 bases. The V and J ends lost 6 bases and 0 bases, in that order; junction bases with no gene match: 5. CDR3 length: 15 residues. The CDR3 DNA is TGTGCCAGCAGCGACGGACTAGCCAGCACAGATACGCAGTATTTT. Protein product: CASSDGLASTDTQYF.

V usage is TRBV6-1 and J usage is TRBJ1-1, with 8 bases aligning to TRBD1. CDR3 length: 13 residues. Germline CDR1 MNHNS, CDR2 SASEGT. V trimming: 9 bases; J trimming: 3 bases; junction bases outside the gene matches: 6. CDR3 amino acids: CASFRTGHTEAFF. The CDR3 DNA reads TGTGCCAGTTTCAGGACAGGGCACACTGAAGCTTTCTTT.

This clonotype has a single count. The chain carries TRBV5-4 and TRBJ1-2; possible D gene TRBD1, 5 bases. Germline V gene lookup returns CDR1 SGHNT and CDR2 YYREEE (reference sequence). This CDR3 spans 14 amino acids. V gave up 0 bases and J gave up 0 bases, with 6 bases separating them. CDR3 protein: CASSLAGANYGYTF. CDR3 nucleotides: TGTGCCAGCAGCTTGGCGGGGGCTAACTATGGCTACACCTTC.

This chain connects TRBV6-5 to TRBJ2-5; 13 nucleotides line up with TRBD2. CDR1 is MNHEY, CDR2 SVGAGI, per germline. V shed 2 bases and J 5 bases; nucleotides not matched to a gene: 2. The CDR3 totals 15 residues. CDR3 sequence (DNA): TGTGCCAGCAGTTACCGGACTAGCGGGAGTGAGACCCAGTACTTC. It specifies CASSYRTSGSETQYF.